These T cell receptor beta chains were read from a single sample in a study of blood T cells in healthy people across ages. TCRdb re-called the 5' RACE reads through MiXCR, storing one row per CDR3 protein. The sample carries about 780,000 distinct CDR3 sequences, about 26% recorded once. Another study also made use of these data, one on T cells of mothers and their children.

Sequenced material: blood. Receptor source: a boy aged 5 to 17 in good health. Both conserved end residues are part of each CDR3. Each record gives: J gene, V gene, CDR3 protein.

>TRBJ2-7|TRBV13
CASSLAEEIGHEQYF
>TRBJ2-7|TRBV11-1
CASSFSISGGNEQYF
>TRBJ2-1|TRBV20-1
CSAGSGTGGNEQFF
>TRBJ2-1|TRBV2
CASGPRDNEQFF
>TRBJ2-5|TRBV5-1
CASSWRGWQETQYF
>TRBJ2-7|TRBV7-9
CASSFSADQSYEQYF
>TRBJ1-6|TRBV6-1
CASTTGFSPLHF
>TRBJ2-3|TRBV7-9
CASSLGRGGYTDTQYF
>TRBJ1-1|TRBV11-2
CASSFGGAFF
>TRBJ1-2|TRBV20-1
CSFGGGREGYGYTF
>TRBJ2-2|TRBV6-2/TRBV6-3
CASQGGANTGELFF
>TRBJ2-1|TRBV29-1
CSVEVATNNEQFF
>TRBJ2-5|TRBV7-6
CASSAVKETQYF
>TRBJ1-1|TRBV6-2/TRBV6-3
CASSPTRSTEAFF
>TRBJ2-3|TRBV15
CATSRGRSPTDTQYF
>TRBJ2-5|TRBV29-1
CSVPGSRVAGGETQYF
>TRBJ2-7|TRBV5-1
CASSLRRRGYEQYF
>TRBJ2-3|TRBV20-1
CSARDVRGIITDTQYF
>TRBJ1-6|TRBV20-1
CSANSGNSPLHF
>TRBJ1-2|TRBV7-8
CASSVPGQGYGYTF
>TRBJ2-2|TRBV4-2
CASSSGVMAGELFF
>TRBJ2-7|TRBV21-1
CASSKGEGRAYEQYF
>TRBJ1-6|TRBV14
CASSPGRWGSPLHF
>TRBJ1-2|TRBV28
CASCDQRAVYGYTF
>TRBJ2-6|TRBV5-6
CASSLAGDSSGANVLTF
>TRBJ2-2|TRBV6-6
CASNRGGGSTGELFF
>TRBJ2-7|TRBV20-1
CSARGPGTYSYEQYF
>NA|TRBV27
CASSPSRGNEQFF
>TRBJ1-1|TRBV7-2
CASSFSGSNTEAFF
>TRBJ1-5|TRBV4-1
CASSQGQGDSNQPQHF
>TRBJ1-2|TRBV27
CASSSRGRYYGYTF
>TRBJ2-5|TRBV27
CASSWRGGQETQYF
>TRBJ1-2|TRBV29-1
CSVHFNYGYTF
>TRBJ1-1|TRBV18
CASGDTMNTEAFF
>TRBJ2-5|TRBV7-3
CASSLNGGTPQETQYF
>TRBJ1-5|TRBV2
CASLVGQGHQPQHF
>NA|TRBV3-1
CASSQKGLAGETQYF
>TRBJ1-2|TRBV29-1
CSVASGYGYTF
>TRBJ2-2|TRBV20-1
CSARGKRGAGGELFF
>TRBJ1-2|TRBV28
CASSRQFGYTF
>TRBJ2-3|TRBV5-1
CASSLRGPTTDTQYF
>TRBJ1-1|TRBV20-1
CSASDRGRGSTEAFF
>TRBJ1-1|TRBV3-1
CASTGPREAFF
>TRBJ2-1|TRBV3-1
CASSQDRGTSSYNEQFF
>TRBJ1-4|TRBV6-1
CASSINSGAPNEKLFF
>TRBJ2-5|TRBV2
CASGRDTQETQYF
>TRBJ1-1|TRBV6-1
CAINRGTEAFF
>TRBJ2-1|TRBV7-6
CASSLRQGVYNEQFF
>TRBJ2-1|TRBV18
CASSPIGGSYNEQFF
>TRBJ2-2|TRBV7-6
CASSTTGWNGELFF
>NA|TRBV20-1
CSARKDLGQRDSYEQYF
>TRBJ2-5|TRBV20-1
CSAPIAGGSETQYF
>TRBJ2-5|TRBV20-1
CSARANSGGVQETQYF
>TRBJ1-5|TRBV12-3/TRBV12-4
CASRWDLNQPQHF